One and the same sample provided the 28 T cell receptor beta chains below, sequenced in a study of T cell responses to AZD1222 COVID-19 vaccine. Generated by immunoSEQ multiplex PCR, the TCRdb table keeps only in-frame clones and is missing some. The sample consists of 110,000 to 150,000 clones, around 91% of them appearing once. The sequencing used peripheral blood, collected on day 0 of AZD1222 vaccination. The receptors come from an adult in good health.

This rearrangement joins TRBV7-9 to TRBJ1-2, with 9 bases identical to TRBD1. Losses at the gene ends were 4 bases for V and 3 bases for J; bases not matched to a gene: 3. CDR1 SEHNR and CDR2 FQNEAQ come from the germline V gene (reference sequence). CDR3 length equals 14 residues. This CDR3 reads CASSWTGVDYGYTF. The CDR3 DNA is TGTGCCAGCAGCTGGACAGGGGTAGACTATGGCTACACCTTC. The full variable domain, with the rest looked up from reference TRBV7-9 and TRBJ1-2, is DTGVSQNPRHKITKRGQNVTFRCDPISEHNRLYWYRQTLGQGPEFLTYFQNEAQLEKSRLLSDRFSAERPKGSFSTLEIQRTEQGDSAMYLCASSWTGVDYGYTFGSGTRLTVV.

The gene calls are TRBV29-1 and TRBJ1-2, with D perhaps TRBD1 (5 bases). V lost 4 bases and J lost 6, with 9 bases in between. The CDR3 has 11 amino acids. Per the germline V gene, CDR1 is SQVTM and CDR2 is ANQGSEA. CDR3 sequence reads: CSVGQLDGYTF. CDR3 sequence (DNA): TGCAGCGTTGGACAGTTGGATGGCTACACCTTC.

V usage is TRBV4-1 and J usage is TRBJ2-1; D remains unclear. V was shortened by 3 bases and J by 0 bases, with 6 bases between the two germline ends. The CDR3 spans 14 residues. Germline V gene data show CDR1 as MGHRA and CDR2 as YSYEKL. The CDR3 DNA reads TGCGCCAGCAGCCACCCGAGCTCCTACAATGAGCAGTTCTTC. It is translated as CASSHPSSYNEQFF.

This clone was seen a few times. Here the CDR3 reads CAWSVPGTGGDLEQYF. DNA for the CDR3: TGTGCCTGGAGTGTACCGGGGACAGGGGGTGATCTCGAGCAGTACTTC. This sequence joins TRBV30 and TRBJ2-7, with 11 bases that match TRBD1. Germline V gene data show CDR1 as GTSNPN and CDR2 as SVGIG (reference sequence). V shed 0 bases, J shed 6 bases, and the junction held 10 bases outside the gene matches. This CDR3 has 16 residues.

This clone appeared a single time. V gene TRBV27 combines with J gene TRBJ2-7, with D hard to call. V lost 5 bases and J 3 bases, leaving 14 bases between the germline ends. Germline V gene sequence: CDR1 MNHEY, CDR2 SMNVEV (reference sequence). The CDR3 runs to 14 residues. The CDR3 sequence is CASSGPSSHYEQYF. CDR3 bases: TGTGCCAGCAGTGGGCCATCGTCCCACTACGAGCAGTACTTC.

The chain is built from TRBV19 and TRBJ1-3, with D perhaps TRBD1 (5 bases). Trimming left V 3 bases short and J 4 bases short, with 10 bases between. Germline V gives CDR1 LNHDA, CDR2 SQIVND (reference sequence). The CDR3 contains 14 residues. The CDR3: CASSMGVAGNTIYF. The CDR3 region has the DNA TGTGCCAGTAGTATGGGGGTAGCCGGAAACACCATATATTTT.

The rearrangement links TRBV5-5 to TRBJ1-4; D unresolved. V gave up 3 bases and J gave up 6 bases, with 3 bases separating them. The CDR3 is 11 residues long. CDR1 and CDR2 from the germline V gene are SGHKS and YYEKEE (reference sequence). The CDR3 region is CASSYHEKLFF. The CDR3 coding sequence is TGTGCCAGCAGCTACCATGAAAAACTGTTTTTT.

The CDR3 coding sequence is TGTGCCAGCAGCTTAGAACAGGGGTATTCACCCCTCCACTTT. Translating gives CASSLEQGYSPLHF. V and J are TRBV7-2 and TRBJ1-6; 7 bases agree with TRBD1. This CDR3 has 14 amino acids. After removal of 1 base from V and 8 bases from J, the junction contained 2 bases not matched to a gene. Per germline, CDR1 SGHTA and CDR2 FQGNSA.

V and J are TRBV27 and TRBJ2-7, with D perhaps TRBD1 (6 bases). This CDR3 is built from 14 residues. The ends were cut back, 2 bases at V and 7 bases at J, with 15 bases in the middle. Germline lookup yields CDR1 MNHEY and CDR2 SMNVEV (reference sequence). The CDR3 protein is CASSLAPRGMEQYF. The CDR3 DNA reads as TGTGCCAGCAGTTTAGCCCCCAGGGGAATGGAGCAGTACTTC.

For the CDR3, the DNA is TGTGCCAGCAGCCAATTATTTGGGGACATCCCCAGTACTGGAAACACCATATATTTT. Translated, it gives CASSQLFGDIPSTGNTIYF. The chain links TRBV16 to TRBJ1-3, with a tentative D call TRBD1 (6 bases). Between the trimmed V and J ends, which lost 1 base and 2 bases, there was a span of 21 bases. The CDR3 runs 19 residues. Per the germline V gene, CDR1 is KGHSY and CDR2 is FQNENV.

This clone was observed a handful of times. J is TRBJ2-7 and V is TRBV6-5, with D possibly matching TRBD1 (5 bases). The CDR3 is 14 residues long. With 6 bases removed from V and 5 bases from J, the gap between germline ends came to 17 bases. Germline CDR1 MNHEY, CDR2 SVGAGI. CDR3 bases: TGTGCCAGCAGAAACAGGCTCGTTGACAACGAGCAGTACTTC. Translation: CASRNRLVDNEQYF.

The J gene is TRBJ2-3, the V gene TRBV11-1, with D perhaps given as TRBD1 or TRBD2 (7 bases each). The V gene lost 0 bases and the J gene lost 4 bases, with 14 bases spanning the gap. The CDR3 runs to 16 residues. Germline V gene sequence: CDR1 SGHAT, CDR2 FQDESV (reference sequence). This CDR3 reads CASSLAPGGGSDTQYF. The CDR3 nucleotides read TGTGCCAGCAGCTTAGCGCCAGGGGGGGGCTCAGATACGCAGTATTTT.

The rearrangement links TRBV27 to TRBJ2-7; TRBD2 is a possible D gene (6 bases). Germline CDR1 reads MNHEY; CDR2 reads SMNVEV (reference sequence). The CDR3 sequence is 15 residues long. Trimming stripped 3 bases from V and 0 bases from J, with 12 bases between. As DNA, the CDR3 is TGTGCCAGCAGTTTGTCGCCCGGGAGCTCCTACGAGCAGTACTTC. Its translation is CASSLSPGSSYEQYF.

The genes are TRBV5-1 and TRBJ2-3, with TRBD1 identical over 10 bases. V lost 4 bases, J lost 6 bases, and 8 bases stayed unmatched. The germline V gene encodes CDR1 SGHRS and CDR2 YFSETQ. CDR3 size: 15 residues. This CDR3 reads CASSIRDRGLDTQYF. CDR3 sequence (DNA): TGCGCCAGCAGCATTAGGGACAGGGGATTGGATACGCAGTATTTT.

This chain uses TRBV6-5 with TRBJ1-5, with D maybe TRBD1 (6 bases). The CDR3 loop spans 15 amino acids. Germline lookup yields CDR1 MNHEY and CDR2 SVGAGI. V lost 3 bases, J lost 6 bases, and 15 bases lay in between. CDR3 nucleotide sequence: TGTGCCAGCAGTTATTCGGGGGGCGTCGCTCAGCCCCAGCATTTT. Its translation: CASSYSGGVAQPQHF.

Of note for this clone: Other DNA sequences in the sample encode the same CDR3. The chain uses TRBV5-1 and TRBJ2-2, with D uncertain. Germline lookup yields CDR1 SGHRS and CDR2 YFSETQ. The V gene lost 2 bases and the J gene lost 2 bases, with 1 base spanning the gap. The CDR3 extends over 12 amino acids. The CDR3 loop reads CASSLNTGELFF. DNA of the CDR3: TGCGCCAGCAGCTTAAACACCGGGGAGCTGTTTTTT.

J is TRBJ1-2 and V is TRBV14, with D unclear. This CDR3 spans 17 amino acids. Trimming cost V 0 bases and J 3 bases, with 17 bases left between them. Germline loops: CDR1 SGHDN, CDR2 FVKESK. The CDR3 region has the DNA TGTGCCAGCAGCCAAGATCGTGGGGAGGGTGCCTACTATGGCTACACCTTC. Translation: CASSQDRGEGAYYGYTF.

V is TRBV4-1 and J is TRBJ2-3, with D perhaps matching TRBD1 (6 bases). Germline CDR1 and CDR2: MGHRA and YSYEKL. CDR3 length equals 16 residues. The ends were cut back, 0 bases at V and 6 bases at J, with 16 bases in the middle. This chain's CDR3 is CASSQDSGVSMDTQYF. For the CDR3, the DNA is TGCGCCAGCAGCCAAGATTCAGGGGTTAGTATGGATACGCAGTATTTT.

The CDR3 DNA sequence: TGTGCCAGCAGTGAGGCAGGGGTCAACACCATATATTTT. It codes for CASSEAGVNTIYF. The chain is built from TRBV25-1 and TRBJ1-3, with D tentatively TRBD1 (6 bases). Germline V CDR1 and CDR2: MGHDK, SYGVNS. Trimming shortened V by 3 bases and J by 7 bases, and 10 bases separated the two germline ends. The CDR3 length is 13 residues.

This clone was counted a few times. This chain connects TRBV4-1 to TRBJ1-4; no firm D call. Germline V CDR1 and CDR2: MGHRA, YSYEKL. This CDR3 spans 16 amino acids. V was cut by 0 bases and J by 8 bases, with 16 bases left in between. The CDR3 DNA follows: TGCGCCAGCAGCCAAGAGATTGTAGGTCTCAGGGAAAAACTGTTTTTT. As protein: CASSQEIVGLREKLFF.

The chain has TRBV5-1 and TRBJ2-3; the D gene is possibly TRBD2 (7 bases). The CDR3 spans 19 residues. Trimming removed 2 bases at V and 2 bases at J, with 24 bases between. CDR1 and CDR2 (germline): SGHRS, YFSETQ. The CDR3 loop is CASSLGGGARRTLTDTQYF. The CDR3 DNA follows: TGCGCCAGCAGCTTAGGTGGGGGGGCCCGAAGAACCCTCACAGATACGCAGTATTTT.

A few counts support this clone. The chain carries TRBV18 and TRBJ2-7; D unclear. CDR1 and CDR2 from the germline V gene are KGHSH and LQKENI. This CDR3 is 12 amino acids long. Trimming stripped 4 bases from V and 3 bases from J, with 7 bases between. The CDR3 reads CASSLESYEQYF. In nucleotides, the CDR3 is TGTGCCAGCTCACTAGAGAGCTACGAGCAGTACTTC.

The rearrangement joins TRBV6-5 to TRBJ1-2; TRBD1 agrees at 11 bases. Trimming took 9 bases from V and 6 from J; bases not matched to a gene: 9. The germline V gene encodes CDR1 MNHEY and CDR2 SVGAGI. This CDR3 is 14 amino acids long. The CDR3 reads CASKRDRGFDGYTF. The CDR3, as DNA: TGTGCCAGTAAAAGGGACAGGGGGTTCGATGGCTACACCTTC.

CDR3 nucleotides: TGCAGCGCCGGGGCAGCAAATGAAAAACTGTTTTTT. Translated: CSAGAANEKLFF. This chain links TRBV29-1 with TRBJ1-4; D might be TRBD1 (5 bases). The CDR3 has 12 amino acids. Germline values: CDR1 SQVTM, CDR2 ANQGSEA. The V end was cut by 7 bases, the J end by 5 bases, with 11 bases between.

This rearrangement joins TRBV2 to TRBJ1-1; D not resolved. V was cut by 2 bases and J by 6 bases, with 16 bases left in between. CDR1 SNHLY and CDR2 FYNNEI come from the germline V gene. This CDR3 spans 15 amino acids. The CDR3 DNA follows: TGTGCCAGCAGTGAAAATAGAGTGGGGTTTGCTGAAGCTTTCTTT. This translates into CASSENRVGFAEAFF.

The chain employs TRBV28 and TRBJ2-1; D gene unclear. Trimming shortened V by 3 bases and J by 9 bases, and 9 bases separated the two germline ends. The length of the CDR3 is 12 residues. Germline CDR1 reads MDHEN; CDR2 reads SYDVKM. CDR3 in amino acids: CASSFMLVEQFF. The CDR3 coding sequence is TGTGCCAGCAGTTTTATGCTAGTTGAGCAGTTCTTC.

V usage is TRBV5-4 and J usage is TRBJ2-7; tentative D call: TRBD1 (6 bases). CDR1 and CDR2 (germline): SGHNT, YYREEE (reference sequence). The CDR3 is 15 residues long. Trimming took 4 bases from V and 1 from J, leaving 15 bases between them. The CDR3 DNA is TGTGCCAGCAGCAAGCCGGGACACCCTTCCTACGAGCAGTACTTC. Protein sequence: CASSKPGHPSYEQYF.

This chain joins TRBV7-9 and TRBJ1-3; D perhaps matches TRBD1 (5 bases). Between the trimmed V and J ends, which lost 1 base and 0 bases, there was a span of 7 bases. CDR3 size: 15 residues. Germline-derived CDR1 and CDR2 are SEHNR and FQNEAQ (reference sequence). CDR3: CASSLVTGSGNTIYF. The CDR3, as DNA: TGTGCCAGCAGCTTAGTTACAGGCTCTGGAAACACCATATATTTT.